The clone carrying this T cell receptor beta chain was counted ten times or more. The data are from a study of T cells in Graves' hyperthyroidism and ophthalmopathy. Study background: Before any treatment, at initial diagnosis, peripheral blood was collected.

Amplification yielded TCR beta CDR3 regions, with RNA transcripts as the source. In the first-round RT-PCR of the TCR CDR3, the HTBI primer set was used. Each CDR3 protein is one row after TCRdb ran MiXCR on the multiplex PCR reads. Of roughly 840,000 distinct CDR3 sequences in the sample, about 38% were seen once. CDR1 SGHTA and CDR2 FQGNSA come from the germline V gene. V was trimmed by 1 base and J by 6 bases, leaving 13 bases between them. This CDR3 has 14 residues. The TCR comes from a man aged 18 to 35 with Graves' hyperthyroidism. Sequenced input: blood. The chain couples TRBV7-2 to TRBJ2-7, with no clear D. CDR3 loop: CASSLDLQDLEQYF. CDR3 DNA: TGTGCCAGCAGCTTAGATCTCCAGGATCTCGAGCAGTACTTC.